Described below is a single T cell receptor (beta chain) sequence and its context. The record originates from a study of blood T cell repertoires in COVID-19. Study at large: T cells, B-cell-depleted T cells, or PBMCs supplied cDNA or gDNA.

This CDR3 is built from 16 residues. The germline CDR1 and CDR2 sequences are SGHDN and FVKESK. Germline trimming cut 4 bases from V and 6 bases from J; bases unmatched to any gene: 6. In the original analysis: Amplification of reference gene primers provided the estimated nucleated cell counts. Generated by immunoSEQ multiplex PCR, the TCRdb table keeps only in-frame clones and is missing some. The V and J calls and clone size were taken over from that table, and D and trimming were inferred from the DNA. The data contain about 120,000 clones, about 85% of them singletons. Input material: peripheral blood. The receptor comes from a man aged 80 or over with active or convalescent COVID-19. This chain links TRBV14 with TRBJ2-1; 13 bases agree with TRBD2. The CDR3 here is CASSPLAGGPGNEQFF. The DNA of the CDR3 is TGTGCCAGCAGCCCACTAGCGGGAGGGCCGGGCAATGAGCAGTTCTTC.